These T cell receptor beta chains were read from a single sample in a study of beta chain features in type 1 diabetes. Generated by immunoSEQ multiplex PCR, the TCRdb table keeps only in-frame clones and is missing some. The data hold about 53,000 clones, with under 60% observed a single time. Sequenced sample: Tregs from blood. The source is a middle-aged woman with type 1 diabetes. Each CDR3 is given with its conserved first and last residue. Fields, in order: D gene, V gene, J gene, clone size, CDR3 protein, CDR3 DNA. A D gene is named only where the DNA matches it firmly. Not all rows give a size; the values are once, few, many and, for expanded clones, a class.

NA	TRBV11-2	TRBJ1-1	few	CASSPRQDFYEAFF	TGTGCCAGCAGCCCCCGACAGGATTTTTATGAAGCTTTCTTT
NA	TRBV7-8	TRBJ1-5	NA	CASSLNTGKQPQHF	TGTGCCAGCAGCCTCAACACAGGGAAGCAGCCCCAGCATTTT
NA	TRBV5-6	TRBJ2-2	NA	CASSFGGGQWAAGELFF	TGTGCCAGCAGCTTTGGGGGTGGACAGTGGGCCGCCGGGGAGCTGTTTTTT
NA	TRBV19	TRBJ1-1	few	CASSEQAGTEAFF	TGTGCCAGTAGCGAACAGGCTGGGACTGAAGCTTTCTTT
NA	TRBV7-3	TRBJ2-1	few	CASSLARVNNEQFF	TGTGCCAGCAGCCTTGCCAGGGTGAACAATGAGCAGTTCTTC
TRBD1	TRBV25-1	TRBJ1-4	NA	CASSKLPGQGDEKLFF	TGTGCCAGCAGCAAACTTCCGGGACAGGGGGATGAAAAACTGTTTTTT
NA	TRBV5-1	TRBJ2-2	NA	CASSLGETGELFF	TGCGCCAGCAGCTTGGGGGAGACCGGGGAGCTGTTTTTT
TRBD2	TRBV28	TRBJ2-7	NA	CASIRGRGTSGYEQYF	TGTGCCAGCATCCGGGGCCGAGGGACTAGCGGCTACGAGCAGTACTTC
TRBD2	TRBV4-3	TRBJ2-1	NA	CASSRTSGWGEQFF	TGCGCCAGCAGCCGGACTAGCGGGTGGGGTGAGCAGTTCTTC
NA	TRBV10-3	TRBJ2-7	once	CAISEHSDVSYEQYF	TGTGCCATCAGTGAGCACAGTGACGTTTCCTACGAGCAGTACTTC
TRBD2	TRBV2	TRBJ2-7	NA	CASSGRLAGAWSYEQYF	TGTGCCAGCAGTGGTCGACTAGCGGGAGCTTGGTCCTACGAGCAGTACTTC
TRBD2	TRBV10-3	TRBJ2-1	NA	CATRSGGAVYNEQFF	TGTGCCACCCGCTCCGGGGGGGCGGTATACAATGAGCAGTTCTTC
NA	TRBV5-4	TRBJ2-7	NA	CASSSDPGPSSYEQYF	TGTGCCAGCAGCTCTGATCCAGGTCCTAGCTCCTACGAGCAGTACTTC
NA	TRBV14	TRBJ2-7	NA	CASSHKNREDEQYF	TGTGCCAGCAGCCACAAGAACAGGGAAGACGAGCAGTACTTC
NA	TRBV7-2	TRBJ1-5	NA	CASSPQGGNQPQHF	TGTGCCAGCAGCCCCCAAGGAGGCAATCAGCCCCAGCATTTT
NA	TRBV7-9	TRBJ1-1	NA	CASSLVPGGTEAFF	TGTGCCAGCAGCTTAGTCCCGGGGGGCACTGAAGCTTTCTTT
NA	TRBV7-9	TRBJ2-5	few	CASSPRTTETQYF	TGTGCCAGCAGCCCCCGGACAACAGAGACCCAGTACTTC
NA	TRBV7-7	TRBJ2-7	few	CASSLGRESEQYF	TGTGCCAGCAGCTTAGGACGGGAGAGCGAGCAGTACTTC
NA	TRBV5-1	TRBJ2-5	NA	CASSRGDGQETQYF	TGCGCCAGCAGCCGCGGTGACGGGCAAGAGACCCAGTACTTC
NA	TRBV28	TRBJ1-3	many	CASSSSGGGGAGNTIYF	TGTGCCAGCAGCTCCTCGGGTGGCGGGGGAGCTGGAAACACCATATATTTT
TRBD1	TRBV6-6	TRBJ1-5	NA	CASRPSGTGFQPQHF	TGTGCCAGCAGGCCCTCCGGGACAGGGTTTCAGCCCCAGCATTTT
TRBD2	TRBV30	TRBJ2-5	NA	CAWSGGLAGGGQETQYF	TGTGCCTGGAGTGGGGGACTAGCGGGAGGGGGGCAAGAGACCCAGTACTTC
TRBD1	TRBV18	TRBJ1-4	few	CASSPLDRGKLFF	TGTGCCAGCTCACCTCTCGACAGGGGAAAACTGTTTTTT
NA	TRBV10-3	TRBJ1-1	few	CAISVGRDTEAFF	TGTGCCATCAGTGTCGGGCGGGACACTGAAGCTTTCTTT
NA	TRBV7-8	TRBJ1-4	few	CASSPLGGLDEKLFF	TGTGCCAGCAGCCCTCTCGGGGGGCTTGATGAAAAACTGTTTTTT
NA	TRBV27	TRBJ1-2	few	CASSLRGSGVDYGYTF	TGTGCCAGCAGTTTAAGGGGGTCAGGCGTGGACTATGGCTACACCTTC